Shown below are 7 T cell receptor beta chains from a single sample sequenced in a study of tumor-infiltrating lymphocytes in oesophageal squamous cell carcinoma. TCRdb re-analysed the PCR reads in MiXCR, keeping a single row per CDR3 protein. The sample holds under 20,000 distinct CDR3 sequences, around 40% seen once. Sequencing was done on a sample of blood. The receptors shown here come from a male donor with esophageal squamous cell carcinoma.

This clonotype has ten or more counts. The genes are TRBV4-2 and TRBJ2-1; 7 nucleotides match TRBD1. The end of the DNA is better explained by TRBJ2-7, so the J call may be wrong. This CDR3 spans 18 amino acids. Germline-derived CDR1 and CDR2 are LGHNA and YNFKEQ. This chain's CDR3 is CASSQDRATGNPSYEQYF. Written as DNA, the CDR3 is TGTGCCAGCAGCCAAGATCGCGCGACAGGGAATCCCTCCTACGAGCAGTACTTC.

As to this clonotype: A junction end diverges from the germline sequence, so it may reflect a read error. The rearrangement links TRBV24-1 to TRBJ1-6; D is ambiguous. Germline CDR1 KGHDR, CDR2 SFDVKD. CDR3 length equals 14 residues. The CDR3: CATSDLGSSNEQYF. CDR3 nucleotides: TGTGCCACCAGTGATTTAGGAAGTAGTAATGAGCAGTACTTT.

For this clonotype: Without the conserved terminal phenylalanine or tryptophan, this CDR3 likely stems from a read error. It is unclear where the CDR3 begins or ends on the DNA, so no DNA is shown, and the CDR3 is as TCRdb lists it. This sequence joins TRBV7-3 and TRBJ1-1. From germline, CDR1 is SGHTA and CDR2 FQGTGA. The CDR3 is 20 amino acids long, termini counted. The CDR3 sequence: CASSSGTSGSAPTMSSSSGQ.

This chain links TRBV7-3 with TRBJ2-7, with D uncertain. The germline V and J ends were trimmed by 1 base and 7 bases, with 17 bases remaining between them. The CDR3 runs to 15 residues. CDR1 and CDR2 from the germline V gene are SGHTA and FQGTGA. The CDR3 region has the DNA TGTGCCAGCAGCTTAAGTGACCCTATCTCCAATGAGCAGTACTTC. It codes for CASSLSDPISNEQYF. Full variable domain (remainder filled in from reference TRBV7-3 and TRBJ2-7): GAGVSQTPSNKVTEKGKYVELRCDPISGHTALYWYRQSLGQGPEFLIYFQGTGAADDSGLPNDRFFAVRPEGSVSTLKIQRTERGDSAVYLCASSLSDPISNEQYFGPGTRLTVT.

This clonotype was picked up one time. The chain carries TRBV7-2 and TRBJ2-3; 7 nucleotides match TRBD1. The CDR3 sequence is 15 residues long. Per germline, CDR1 SGHTA and CDR2 FQGNSA. V dropped 5 bases and J dropped 5; count of bases not matched to a gene: 10. As DNA, the CDR3 is TGTGCCAGCAGCAAAAACAGGGGCCGTGGAGATACGCAGTATTTT. Protein product: CASSKNRGRGDTQYF. The variable domain in full, with the rest retrieved from reference TRBV7-2 and TRBJ2-3, is GAGVSQSPSNKVTEKGKDVELRCDPISGHTALYWYRQSLGQGLEFLIYFQGNSAPDKSGLPSDRFSAERTGGSVSTLTIQRTQQEDSAVYLCASSKNRGRGDTQYFGPGTRLTVL.

The sample holds a few counts of this clonotype. The chain is built from TRBV7-2 and TRBJ2-1; the D gene is possibly TRBD1 (5 bases). With 1 base removed from V and 9 bases from J, the gap between germline ends came to 16 bases. This CDR3 comprises 15 residues. CDR1 is SGHTA, CDR2 FQGNSA, per germline. The CDR3 sequence is CASSLDSPPRGEQFF. The DNA of the CDR3 is TGTGCCAGCAGCTTAGACTCCCCGCCAAGGGGTGAGCAGTTCTTC.

This clonotype was counted ten times or more. V is TRBV6-1 and J is TRBJ1-1; D unclear. The length of the CDR3 is 13 residues. The V and J ends lost 4 bases and 0 bases respectively, with 6 bases between them. Germline CDR1 reads MNHNS; CDR2 reads SASEGT. The CDR3 DNA is TGTGCCAGCAGTGTAGTCATGAACACTGAAGCTTTCTTT. It is translated as CASSVVMNTEAFF.